This T cell receptor (beta chain) was documented in a study of T cell changes during pregnancy in multiple sclerosis. TCRdb's copy holds only in-frame clones and misses some; the assay was immunoSEQ multiplex PCR. Here the sample spans about 60,000 clones, roughly 90% being singletons. V was clipped by 3 bases and J by 2 bases, with 7 bases between them. Germline V lookup: CDR1 LNHDA, CDR2 SQIVND (reference sequence). CDR3 size: 13 residues. This clonotype was obtained from a female donor with multiple sclerosis, enrolled in a pregnancy study. This rearrangement joins TRBV19 to TRBJ2-5; D not resolved. The source material was peripheral blood, sampled in the first trimester of pregnancy. CDR3 nucleotide sequence: TGTGCCAGTAGTATCTATGAGCAAGAGACCCAGTACTTC. Amino acids: CASSIYEQETQYF.